This T cell receptor beta chain was identified in a study of CD8 T cells in ankylosing spondylitis (dated by TCRdb to about 2017). Broadly, across the study: To find TCR variants linked to disease, the study profiled T cell receptor beta repertoires in ankylosing spondylitis patients and healthy donors. In total, the full study cohort was made up of over a hundred healthy donors and 25 ankylosing spondylitis patients. Peripheral blood was sampled, and synovial fluid was also collected from ankylosing spondylitis patients.

On this clonotype: The antigen it binds to is not known. Per-base quality was not reported, and no clone a single base away is much larger than it.

Paper-wide results and their limitations: In peripheral blood, the disease-linked clones were found at relatively low frequencies and had a CD8+ phenotype. According to the report, matched synovial fluid samples from ankylosing spondylitis patients were significantly enriched for the disease-linked clones. A TCR beta motif of several highly homologous amino acid variants appeared characteristic of blood from ankylosing spondylitis patients. Some motif variants were previously reported in synovial fluid and blood of reactive arthritis patients, suggesting common disease-initiation mechanisms.

V and J are trimmed by 5 bases and 4 bases, and the gene matches miss 10 bases of the junction. CDR1 is given as PRHDT and CDR2 as FYEKMQ, both from the germline V gene (reference sequence). Taken from cysteine to phenylalanine, the CDR3 has 17 residues. Only the CDR3 region is kept as DNA, spanning 51 bases read in frame from base 1. TCRdb lists the instrument as Illumina HiSeq 2500. TCR beta libraries were prepared by quantitative 5'-RACE with molecular barcodes. Processing in the source paper ran as follows. A new computational method based on a probabilistic model of VDJ rearrangement was used to identify disease-linked TCR variants. TCRdb reprocessing: public reads trimmed at Q25 with fastp, clones called with MiXCR, in-frame beta chains kept. Each CDR3 protein gets just one entry, which takes the most common genes and DNA from the rows behind it. The authors' filters were not applied to this entry. For this sample the table gives around 770,000 distinct CDR3 sequences, of which under 20% were detected only once. Together, the top ten hold around 20% of the sample.

The sequenced material came from blood, either unsorted or a sorted T cell fraction (not recorded which). This receptor chain uses TRBV13 and TRBJ2-1, with 11 junctional bases fitting TRBD2. This clonotype originated in a male donor with ankylosing spondylitis. The nucleotides are TGTGCCAGCAGCATCTCCGGGACTAGCGGCCGATACAATGAGCAGTTCTTC. The translation is CASSISGTSGRYNEQFF.